This TCR beta chain originates from a study of blood T cell repertoires in COVID-19. The wider study: PBMCs, B-cell-depleted T cells, or T cells provided the cDNA or gDNA that made up the material.

Some clones are missing from TCRdb's copy, which holds only in-frame ones; the method was immunoSEQ multiplex PCR. The table has 250,000 or so clones, around 84% seen once. Per germline, CDR1 SGHRS and CDR2 YFSETQ. CDR3 length: 16 amino acids. Trimming at V came to 4 bases and at J to 7 bases, leaving 17 bases not matched to a gene. This rearrangement joins TRBV5-1 to TRBJ2-7, with TRBD1 identical over 7 bases. This receptor was identified in a man in his forties or fifties who had recovered from COVID-19. What was sequenced was peripheral blood. CDR3 bases: TGCGCCAGCAGCCACACCGCAGGAGCAGGGGGTCTGGAGCAGTACTTC. As protein: CASSHTAGAGGLEQYF.